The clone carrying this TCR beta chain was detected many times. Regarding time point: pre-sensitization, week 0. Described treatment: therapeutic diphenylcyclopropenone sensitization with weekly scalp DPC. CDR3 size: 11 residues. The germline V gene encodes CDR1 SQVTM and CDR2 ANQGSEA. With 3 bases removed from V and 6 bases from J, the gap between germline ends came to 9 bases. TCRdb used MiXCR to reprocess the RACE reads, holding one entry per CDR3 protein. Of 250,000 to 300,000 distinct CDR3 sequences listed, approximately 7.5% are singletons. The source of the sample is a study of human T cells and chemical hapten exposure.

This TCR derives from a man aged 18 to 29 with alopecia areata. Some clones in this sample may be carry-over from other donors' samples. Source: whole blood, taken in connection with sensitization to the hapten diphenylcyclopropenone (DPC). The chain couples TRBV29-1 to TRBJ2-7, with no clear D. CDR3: CSVEVKAEQYF. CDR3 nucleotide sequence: TGCAGCGTTGAGGTGAAGGCCGAGCAGTACTTC.